This is a list of T cell receptor beta chains from one sample in a study of neoadjuvant nivolumab and ipilimumab in lung cancer. The data were produced by immunoSEQ multiplex PCR, yet TCRdb's version contains in-frame clones alone and is incomplete. The sample holds 15,000 to 20,000 clones, more than 75% seen once. This specimen consisted of peripheral blood, obtained before neoadjuvant nivolumab, alone or with ipilimumab. These receptors were obtained from an adult with non-small cell lung cancer. CDR3s include the opening cysteine and the closing phenylalanine or tryptophan. The order of the fields is V gene, clone size, CDR3 protein. Size is omitted from some rows. Given values are once, few, many or a class for expanded clones.

>TRBV7-8|.
CASSITRDRIYNEQFF
>TRBV11-2|.
CASSFSLEPPSSTDTQYF
>TRBV15|.
CATSRGDRDEKLFF
>TRBV6-6|.
CASSYGTGGAVQPQHF
>TRBV30|.
CAWSKGGRWVGEQFF
>TRBV5-5|.
CASSLEWASYNEQFF
>TRBV18|.
CASSKTSGRADTGELFF
>TRBV30|.
CAWSVWGPGELFF
>TRBV2|.
CASSAGSYGYTF
>TRBV7-9|.
CASSLSMEGQPQHF
>TRBV28|.
CASSPGTNYGYTF
>TRBV30|.
CAWSWGLAGNNEQFF
>TRBV28|.
CASSPLIGNIYEQYF
>TRBV10-3|.
CAISDRSYEQYF
>TRBV10-1|.
CASSEPGLAGEQYF
>TRBV5-4|.
CASSLGGGTNTGELFF
>TRBV10-3|.
CAISDLRTGGRIDEQYF
>TRBV2|.
CASSRGSEQFF
>TRBV18|.
CASSPPGAVATNEKLFF
>TRBV5-4|once
CASSVLGVDQPQHF
>TRBV7-2|.
CASSLMVANTGELFF
>TRBV30|.
CAWSVEYNEQYF
>TRBV5-1|.
CASSLDGQDSYEQYF
>TRBV7-2|.
CASSLAGVAAYEQYF
>TRBV29-1|.
CSVGTGTEYGYTF
>TRBV5-1|once
CASSFAGDTGNTIYF
>TRBV18|once
CASSGNQVEGNEQFF
>TRBV5-1|.
CASSPGTENTEAFF
>TRBV11-1|.
CASTPTQNTEAFF
>TRBV11-3|.
CASSSDGRSYNEQFF
>TRBV4-3|once
CASSPGRAPQGYGYTF
>TRBV27|few
CASSPGENTEAFF
>TRBV18|.
CASSRFGDTQYF
>TRBV2|.
CASSELTNEQFF
>TRBV11-2|few
CASSLRTSGSGEQYF
>TRBV14|.
CASSQDMEGTQYF
>TRBV7-8|once
CASSVDLGRTEAFF
>TRBV5-7|.
CASSLRHRAAQETQYF
>TRBV5-4|once
CASSWGGGTEAFF
>TRBV15|.
CATSEQGFREKLFF
>TRBV7-3|.
CASSPGSGGNEQFF
>TRBV30|.
CAWEPGQTYNEQFF
>TRBV27|.
CASSLASGSFKNIQYF
>TRBV29-1|.
CSVEAQGRTEAFF
>TRBV7-8|.
CASSLAQGGGPYEQYF
>TRBV4-3|.
CASSQDHSSPTDTQYF
>TRBV29-1|.
CSAKKGAGDSGELFF
>TRBV14|.
CASSQAQGGIGNTIYF
>TRBV6-1|.
CASSDSLAGWGETQYF
>TRBV5-6|.
CASSLWDRAIGELFF
>TRBV18|.
CASSPDNRRQGANEQYF
>TRBV18|.
CASSPSTNYGYTF
>TRBV7-3|.
CASSTGLAPRDTQYF
>TRBV5-1|.
CASSLTGPTDTQYF
>TRBV7-9|.
CASSLTWTEAFF